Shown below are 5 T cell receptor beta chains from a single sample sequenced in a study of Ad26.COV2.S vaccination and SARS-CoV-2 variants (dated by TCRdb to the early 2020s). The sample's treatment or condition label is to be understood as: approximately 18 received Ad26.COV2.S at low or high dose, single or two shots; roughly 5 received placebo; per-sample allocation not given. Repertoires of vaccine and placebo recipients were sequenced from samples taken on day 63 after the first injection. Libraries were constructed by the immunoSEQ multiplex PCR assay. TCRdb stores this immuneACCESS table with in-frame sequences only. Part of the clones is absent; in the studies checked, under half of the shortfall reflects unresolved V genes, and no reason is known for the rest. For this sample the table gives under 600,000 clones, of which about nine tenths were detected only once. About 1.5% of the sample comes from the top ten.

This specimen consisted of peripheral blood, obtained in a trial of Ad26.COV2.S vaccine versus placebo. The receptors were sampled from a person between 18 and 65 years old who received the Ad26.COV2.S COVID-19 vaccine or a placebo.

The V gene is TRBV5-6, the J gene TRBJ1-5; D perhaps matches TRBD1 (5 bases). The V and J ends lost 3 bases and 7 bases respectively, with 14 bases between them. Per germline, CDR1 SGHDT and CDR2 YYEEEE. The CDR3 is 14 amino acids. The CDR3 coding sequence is TGTGCCAGCAGCTCGGTGAAGGGACGGCAGCCCCAGCATTTT. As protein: CASSSVKGRQPQHF.

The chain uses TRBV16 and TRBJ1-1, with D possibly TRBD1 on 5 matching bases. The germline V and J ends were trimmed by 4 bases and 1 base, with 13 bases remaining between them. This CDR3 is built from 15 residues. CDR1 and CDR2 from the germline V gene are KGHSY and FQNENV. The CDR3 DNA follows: TGTGCCAGCAGCCCGTCCCGGACACCGAACACTGAAGCTTTCTTT. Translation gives CASSPSRTPNTEAFF.

The DNA of the CDR3 is TGTGCCAGCAGCCAATCGTTCCAGAACACTGAAGCTTTCTTT. Encoded protein: CASSQSFQNTEAFF. The V and J genes are TRBV4-2 and TRBJ1-1; unclear D gene. Trimming left V 2 bases short and J 1 base short, with 8 bases between. The CDR3 is 14 residues long. Germline values: CDR1 LGHNA, CDR2 YNFKEQ.

CDR3 protein: CASSPSVWSTDTQYF. The CDR3, as DNA: TGTGCCAGCAGCCCTAGTGTTTGGAGCACAGATACGCAGTATTTT. The V and J genes are TRBV7-2 and TRBJ2-3; D uncertain. This CDR3 has 15 amino acids. V lost 5 bases and J 0 bases, leaving 12 bases between the germline ends. The germline CDR1 and CDR2 sequences are SGHTA and FQGNSA.

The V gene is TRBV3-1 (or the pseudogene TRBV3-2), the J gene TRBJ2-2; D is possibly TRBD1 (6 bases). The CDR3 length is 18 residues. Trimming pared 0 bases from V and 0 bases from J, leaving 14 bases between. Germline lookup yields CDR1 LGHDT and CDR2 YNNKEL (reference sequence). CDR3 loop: CASSQDNRRQANTGELFF. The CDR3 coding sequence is TGTGCCAGCAGCCAAGATAACCGCAGACAGGCGAACACCGGGGAGCTGTTTTTT.